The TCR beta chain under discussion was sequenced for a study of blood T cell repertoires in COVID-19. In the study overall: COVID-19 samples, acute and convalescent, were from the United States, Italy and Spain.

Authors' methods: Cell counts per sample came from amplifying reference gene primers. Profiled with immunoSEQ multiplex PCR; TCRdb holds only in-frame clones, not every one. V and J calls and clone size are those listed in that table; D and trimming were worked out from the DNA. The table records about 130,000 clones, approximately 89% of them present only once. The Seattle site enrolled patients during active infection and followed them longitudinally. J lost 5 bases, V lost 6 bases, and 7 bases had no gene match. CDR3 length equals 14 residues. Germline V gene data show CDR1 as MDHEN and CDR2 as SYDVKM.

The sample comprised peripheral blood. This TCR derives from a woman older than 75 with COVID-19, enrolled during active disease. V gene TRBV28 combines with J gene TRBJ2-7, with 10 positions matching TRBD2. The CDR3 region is CASSPSGRIHEQYF. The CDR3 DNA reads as TGTGCCAGCAGCCCTAGCGGGAGAATCCACGAGCAGTACTTC.